This TCR beta chain is drawn from a study of T-cell reconstitution after alpha-beta-depleted transplantation in children. The study, taken as a whole, reports: For some patients, TCRbeta diversity was high at day 60 because of recipient T cells and thymic progenitors that survived.

The CDR3 extends over 15 amino acids. Germline-derived CDR1 and CDR2 are KGHSH and LQKENI. With 4 bases clipped from V and 3 bases from J, the junction kept 5 bases outside the gene matches. Construction of the TCRbeta library involved unique molecular identifiers. TCRdb passed the PCR reads through MiXCR, listing each CDR3 protein once. The sample has fewer than 1 million distinct CDR3 sequences; about 15% are singletons. This clonotype appeared a few times. Its antigen is unknown. V usage is TRBV18 and J usage is TRBJ2-1; 8 nucleotides line up with TRBD2. The TCR was taken from a male patient under 18 who had a stem cell transplant for acute lymphoblastic leukemia, so the T cells may come from the graft donor. This sample comprised PBMCs, mostly from graft donor cells, obtained 360 days after TCRalphabeta/CD19-depleted stem cell transplant. DNA of the CDR3: TGTGCCAGCTCACTCAGACTAGCGATCTACAATGAGCAGTTCTTC. This sequence encodes CASSLRLAIYNEQFF. Supplemented by reference TRBV18 and TRBJ2-1, the full variable domain reads NAGVMQNPRHLVRRRGQEARLRCSPMKGHSHVYWYRQLPEEGLKFMVYLQKENIIDESGMPKERFSAEFPKEGPSILRIQQVVRGDSAAYFCASSLRLAIYNEQFFGPGTRLTVL.